Below, 29 T cell receptor beta chains from the same sample are listed, as sequenced in a study of T cells in tuberculosis. Using immunoSEQ multiplex PCR, the repertoire was profiled, and TCRdb retains in-frame clones only, with some absent. The profile shows thousands of clones, around 95% of them singletons. Sequenced sample: PBMCs. Source of these receptors: an adult with tuberculosis.

V is TRBV18 and J is TRBJ1-2; weak D call: TRBD1 (6 bases). V gave up 1 base and J gave up 2 bases, with 11 bases separating them. The CDR3 consists of 15 residues. Germline V gene lookup returns CDR1 KGHSH and CDR2 LQKENI. CDR3 loop: CASSPRGGGNYGYTF. The CDR3 DNA follows: TGTGCCAGCTCACCACGGGGGGGCGGAAACTATGGCTACACCTTC.

The genes are TRBV7-3 and TRBJ2-3, with 8 bases aligning to TRBD1. This CDR3 has 15 amino acids. V gave up 5 bases and J gave up 4 bases; unmatched junction bases: 8. The germline CDR1 and CDR2 sequences are SGHTA and FQGTGA. The CDR3 DNA sequence: TGTGCCAGCAGCCCTGGACAGGGCGCGGCAGATACGCAGTATTTT. Translated, it gives CASSPGQGAADTQYF.

This chain links TRBV2 with TRBJ2-2, with 7 nucleotides matching TRBD1. The CDR3 is made up of 15 amino acids. Unmatched junction bases numbered 5, after V lost 2 bases and J lost 5 bases. The germline V gene encodes CDR1 SNHLY and CDR2 FYNNEI. The CDR3 is CASSEMDRTTGELFF. In DNA, the CDR3 is TGTGCCAGCAGTGAAATGGACAGGACTACCGGGGAGCTGTTTTTT.

V is TRBV6-1 and J is TRBJ2-2; D gene ambiguous. CDR3 length: 14 amino acids. Trimming cost V 3 bases and J 6 bases, with 11 bases left between them. In germline, CDR1 is MNHNS, CDR2 SASEGT. CDR3 sequence: CASSDNDLAGELFF. The CDR3 DNA reads as TGTGCCAGCAGTGATAATGACTTGGCCGGGGAGCTGTTTTTT.

The gene calls are TRBV7-9 and TRBJ2-3, with 12 bases matching TRBD2. The CDR3 has 14 amino acids. Germline V CDR1 and CDR2: SEHNR, FQNEAQ (reference sequence). Germline trimming cut 8 bases from V and 2 bases from J; bases unmatched to any gene: 2. CDR3 in amino acids: CASLAGGFTDTQYF. In nucleotides, the CDR3 is TGTGCCAGCCTAGCGGGAGGGTTCACAGATACGCAGTATTTT. The full variable domain, in which reference TRBV7-9 and TRBJ2-3 provide the parts outside the CDR3, is DTGVSQNPRHKITKRGQNVTFRCDPISEHNRLYWYRQTLGQGPEFLTYFQNEAQLEKSRLLSDRFSAERPKGSFSTLEIQRTEQGDSAMYLCASLAGGFTDTQYFGPGTRLTVL.

The chain couples TRBV19 to TRBJ1-2, with 8 nucleotides matching TRBD1. CDR1 and CDR2 (germline): LNHDA, SQIVND (reference sequence). With V trimmed by 4 bases and J by 0 bases, 4 bases remained unmatched. This CDR3 contains 15 residues. The CDR3 loop reads CASSTTGEANYGYTF. The CDR3, as DNA: TGTGCCAGTAGTACGACAGGGGAAGCTAACTATGGCTACACCTTC.

V and J are TRBV11-2 and TRBJ2-1, with TRBD2 identical over 10 bases. V dropped 5 bases and J dropped 5; count of bases not matched to a gene: 12. This CDR3 comprises 17 residues. Germline values: CDR1 SGHAT, CDR2 FQNNGV. The CDR3 protein is CASSPGRASGGNNEQFF. The CDR3 nucleotides are TGTGCCAGCAGCCCCGGACGGGCTAGCGGGGGAAACAATGAGCAGTTCTTC.

The chain joins TRBV27 to TRBJ1-2; 9 positions match TRBD1. The V and J ends lost 5 bases and 2 bases, in that order; junction bases with no gene match: 3. Germline CDR1 is MNHEY and CDR2 is SMNVEV (reference sequence). The CDR3 length is 14 residues. The CDR3: CASSQTGGNYGYTF. The CDR3, as DNA: TGTGCCAGCAGTCAGACAGGGGGAAACTATGGCTACACCTTC.

V gene TRBV30 combines with J gene TRBJ1-2, with D unclear. CDR1 GTSNPN and CDR2 SVGIG come from the germline V gene (reference sequence). This CDR3 region has 12 residues. The germline V and J ends were trimmed by 0 bases and 4 bases, with 6 bases remaining between them. CDR3 in amino acids: CAWSVTSYGYTF. CDR3 bases: TGTGCCTGGAGTGTAACTAGCTATGGCTACACCTTC.

This chain uses TRBV7-8 with TRBJ1-2, with TRBD1 matching over 7 bases. Germline CDR1 reads SGHVS; CDR2 reads FQNEAQ. This CDR3 comprises 15 residues. With V trimmed by 5 bases and J by 6 bases, 12 bases remained unmatched. The CDR3 coding sequence is TGTGCCAGCAGCCCCGGGACAGCTGATTACCATGGCTACACCTTC. It yields the protein CASSPGTADYHGYTF. Full variable domain (rest looked up from reference TRBV7-8 and TRBJ1-2): GAGVSQSPRYKVAKRGQDVALRCDPISGHVSLFWYQQALGQGPEFLTYFQNEAQLDKSGLPSDRFFAERPEGSVSTLKIQRTQQEDSAVYLCASSPGTADYHGYTFGSGTRLTVV.

The chain recombines TRBV19 with TRBJ1-1; 7 positions agree with TRBD1. The germline gives CDR1 LNHDA, CDR2 SQIVND (reference sequence). The CDR3 is 13 residues long. V shed 6 bases, J shed 6 bases, and the junction held 7 bases outside the gene matches. The CDR3 region has the DNA TGTGCCAGTAGCCATCAGGGGGGAGCTGAAGCTTTCTTT. Amino acids: CASSHQGGAEAFF.

This clone was observed once. The rearrangement joins TRBV4-1 to TRBJ2-5; the match to TRBD2 covers 10 bases. V was pared by 0 bases and J by 7 bases, with 8 bases of the junction left unmatched. This CDR3 contains 16 residues. The germline CDR1 and CDR2 sequences are MGHRA and YSYEKL. CDR3 loop: CASSQEVAGGYGTQYF. The CDR3 DNA reads TGCGCCAGCAGCCAAGAGGTAGCGGGGGGCTACGGGACCCAGTACTTC.

This rearrangement joins TRBV6-1 to TRBJ1-1; D is perhaps TRBD1 (6 bases). V was shortened by 1 base and J by 3 bases, with 15 bases between the two germline ends. CDR1 is MNHNS, CDR2 SASEGT, per germline. The CDR3 extends over 16 amino acids. The CDR3 bases are TGTGCCAGCAGTGAAGTTTTGGGGGCGTTGGACACTGAAGCTTTCTTT. This gives the protein CASSEVLGALDTEAFF.

The chain is built from TRBV27 and TRBJ1-5, with 8 bases identical to TRBD1. CDR1 and CDR2 from the germline V gene are MNHEY and SMNVEV (reference sequence). The CDR3 has 17 residues. The V and J ends lost 5 bases and 5 bases, in that order; junction bases with no gene match: 14. The CDR3 here is CASSPYYQAGGDQPQHF. CDR3 DNA sequence: TGTGCCAGCAGTCCATATTATCAGGCAGGGGGCGATCAGCCCCAGCATTTT.

CDR3 sequence (DNA): TGTGCCAGTAGTTGGGGGGGGAGCCCCACGTACCAAGAGACCCAGTACTTC. This gives the protein CASSWGGSPTYQETQYF. This chain links TRBV19 with TRBJ2-5, with 7 bases identical to TRBD2. The CDR3 is 17 residues long. The germline V gene encodes CDR1 LNHDA and CDR2 SQIVND (reference sequence). V was pared by 5 bases and J by 0 bases, with 12 bases of the junction left unmatched. The full variable domain, completed using reference TRBV19 and TRBJ2-5, is DGGITQSPKYLFRKEGQNVTLSCEQNLNHDAMYWYRQDPGQGLRLIYYSQIVNDFQKGDIAEGYSVSREKKESFPLTVTSAQKNPTAFYLCASSWGGSPTYQETQYFGPGTRLLVL.

The chain employs TRBV11-2 and TRBJ2-1; TRBD2 aligns across 9 bases. V lost 4 bases and J lost 4; bases outside the gene matches: 5. Germline V lookup: CDR1 SGHAT, CDR2 FQNNGV. CDR3 length equals 15 residues. CDR3 in DNA: TGTGCCAGCAGCTCACTAGCGGGCCTTTACAATGAGCAGTTCTTC. Encoded protein: CASSSLAGLYNEQFF. The variable domain in full, with the rest retrieved from reference TRBV11-2 and TRBJ2-1, is EAGVAQSPRYKIIEKRQSVAFWCNPISGHATLYWYQQILGQGPKLLIQFQNNGVVDDSQLPKDRFSAERLKGVDSTLKIQPAKLEDSAVYLCASSSLAGLYNEQFFGPGTRLTVL.

The chain recombines TRBV7-2 with TRBJ2-7, with D perhaps TRBD2 (6 bases). There are 12 residues in the CDR3. CDR1 SGHTA and CDR2 FQGNSA come from the germline V gene. V gave up 2 bases and J gave up 6 bases, with 8 bases separating them. DNA of the CDR3: TGTGCCAGCAGCTTATTGGGGGGCGAGCAGTACTTC. Its translation: CASSLLGGEQYF.

This chain joins TRBV6-1 and TRBJ2-5, with TRBD2 identical over 9 bases. The CDR3 is made up of 15 amino acids. Trimming cost V 1 base and J 1 base; bases outside gene matches: 1. CDR1 and CDR2 from the germline V gene are MNHNS and SASEGT. The CDR3 DNA is TGTGCCAGCAGTGAAGAGCGGGAGGCCCAAGAGACCCAGTACTTC. It translates to CASSEEREAQETQYF.

This clone was found once. The rearrangement links TRBV7-2 to TRBJ2-6; possible D gene TRBD2, 6 bases. CDR1 is SGHTA and CDR2 is FQGNSA in the germline V gene. The CDR3 sequence is 16 residues long. Between the trimmed V and J ends, which lost 11 bases and 0 bases, there was a span of 17 bases. CDR3 in amino acids: CAPHMAGISGANVLTF. The CDR3 region has the DNA TGTGCCCCCCACATGGCGGGGATCTCTGGGGCCAACGTCCTGACTTTC.

The chain uses TRBV2 and TRBJ2-2; no clear D. This CDR3 comprises 15 residues. Trimming pared 10 bases from V and 5 bases from J, leaving 20 bases between. Germline assignment: CDR1 SNHLY and CDR2 FYNNEI. The CDR3: CATSYRRMVTGELFF. For the CDR3, the DNA is TGTGCCACCTCGTATAGAAGAATGGTGACCGGGGAGCTGTTTTTT.

CDR3 nucleotides: TGTGCCAGCAGTGACGGGCTAGCGATCGATGAGCAGTTCTTC. It encodes CASSDGLAIDEQFF. The chain combines TRBV2 with TRBJ2-1; tentative D call: TRBD2 (6 bases). V was trimmed by 3 bases and J by 8 bases, leaving 14 bases between them. The germline V gene has CDR1 SNHLY and CDR2 FYNNEI. CDR3 length: 14 amino acids.

The chain uses TRBV30 and TRBJ2-5; 9 bases fit TRBD1. V dropped 2 bases and J dropped 5; count of bases not matched to a gene: 3. The CDR3 runs 13 residues. The germline CDR1 and CDR2 sequences are GTSNPN and SVGIG (reference sequence). The CDR3, as DNA: TGTGCCTGGAGTACAGGGGGCTGGGAGACCCAGTACTTC. It codes for CAWSTGGWETQYF.

The chain uses TRBV7-6 and TRBJ1-4, with D possibly being TRBD1 (5 bases). CDR1 and CDR2 from the germline V gene are SGHVS and FNYEAQ. V lost 6 bases and J lost 6, with 17 bases in between. The CDR3 is 15 residues long. CDR3 amino acids: CASSESGRGDEKLFF. The DNA for the CDR3 is TGTGCCAGCAGTGAATCAGGGCGGGGAGATGAAAAACTGTTTTTT.

CDR3: CASSHLARGNQPQHF. The CDR3 coding sequence is TGCGCCAGCAGCCACCTGGCCCGGGGGAATCAGCCCCAGCATTTT. The chain carries TRBV4-1 and TRBJ1-5; possible D gene TRBD1, 5 bases. The germline V gene has CDR1 MGHRA and CDR2 YSYEKL. The CDR3 loop spans 15 amino acids. V lost 3 bases and J lost 4, with 13 bases in between.

The rearrangement joins TRBV5-1 to TRBJ2-3; 8 bases map to TRBD1. Germline V gene lookup returns CDR1 SGHRS and CDR2 YFSETQ. This CDR3 contains 17 residues. With 0 bases clipped from V and 1 base from J, the junction kept 7 bases outside the gene matches. The CDR3 DNA is TGCGCCAGCAGCTTGGGAGGTTCGGACAGGGGCACAGATACGCAGTATTTT. Translating it yields CASSLGGSDRGTDTQYF.

The chain has TRBV6-1 and TRBJ1-3; D is uncertain. Germline lookup yields CDR1 MNHNS and CDR2 SASEGT. This CDR3 is 14 amino acids long. The V gene lost 5 bases and the J gene lost 0 bases, with 8 bases spanning the gap. CDR3 nucleotide sequence: TGTGCCAGCAGTCCCTTTATCTCTGGAAACACCATATATTTT. It yields the protein CASSPFISGNTIYF.

The CDR3, as DNA: TGTGCCAGCAGTGAGCTCAGCGGTTACACAGATACGCAGTATTTT. This encodes CASSELSGYTDTQYF. This sequence joins TRBV6-1 and TRBJ2-3, with a weak D call TRBD2 (5 bases). This CDR3 comprises 15 residues. The germline V gene has CDR1 MNHNS and CDR2 SASEGT. V lost 3 bases, J lost 2 bases, and 12 bases lay in between.

This chain connects TRBV5-1 to TRBJ2-7, with D hard to call. Germline V gives CDR1 SGHRS, CDR2 YFSETQ. CDR3 length equals 14 residues. V was trimmed by 1 base and J by 7 bases, leaving 15 bases between them. This CDR3 reads CASSLILQPGEQYF. The CDR3 DNA is TGCGCCAGCAGCTTGATTTTGCAACCCGGGGAGCAGTACTTC.

J is TRBJ1-1 and V is TRBV6-6; TRBD1 agrees at 10 bases. After removal of 6 bases from V and 1 base from J, the junction contained 8 bases not matched to a gene. This CDR3 region has 16 residues. Germline lookup yields CDR1 MNHNY and CDR2 SVGAGI (reference sequence). CDR3 in amino acids: CASSADRGEANTEAFF. As DNA, the CDR3 is TGTGCCAGCAGCGCGGACAGGGGGGAGGCGAACACTGAAGCTTTCTTT.